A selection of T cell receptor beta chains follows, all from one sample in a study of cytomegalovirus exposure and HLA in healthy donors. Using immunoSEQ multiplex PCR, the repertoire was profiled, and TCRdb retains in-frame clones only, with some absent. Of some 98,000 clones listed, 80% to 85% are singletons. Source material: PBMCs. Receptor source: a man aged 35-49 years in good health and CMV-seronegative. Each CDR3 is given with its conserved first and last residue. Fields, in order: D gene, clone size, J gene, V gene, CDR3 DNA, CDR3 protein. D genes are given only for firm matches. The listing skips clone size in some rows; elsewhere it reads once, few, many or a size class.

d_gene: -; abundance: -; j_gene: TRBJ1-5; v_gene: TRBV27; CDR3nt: TGTGCCAGCAGTTTGTGGGGAGGGGATAGCAATCAGCCCCAGCATTTT; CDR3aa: CASSLWGGDSNQPQHF
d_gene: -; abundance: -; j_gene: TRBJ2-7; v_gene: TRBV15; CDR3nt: TGTGCCACCTCAAGTCCGGGCTACGAGCAGTACTTC; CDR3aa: CATSSPGYEQYF
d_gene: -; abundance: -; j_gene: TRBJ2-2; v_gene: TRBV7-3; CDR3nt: TGTGCCAGCAGCTCCTTTAGCTCCGGGGAGCTGTTTTTT; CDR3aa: CASSSFSSGELFF
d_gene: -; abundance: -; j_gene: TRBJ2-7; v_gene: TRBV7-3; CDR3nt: TGTGCCAGCAGCCCGGGACACCCTCTTGTTTACGAGCAGTACTTC; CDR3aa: CASSPGHPLVYEQYF
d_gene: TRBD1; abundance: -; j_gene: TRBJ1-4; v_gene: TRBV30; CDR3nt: TGTGCCTGGAGTGCATTCCCCGGGACAGGGGGAGCTAAACTGTTTTTT; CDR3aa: CAWSAFPGTGGAKLFF
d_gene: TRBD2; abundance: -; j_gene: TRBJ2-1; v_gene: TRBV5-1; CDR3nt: TGCGCCAGCAGCTTGGCTAGCGGGGCCTACAATGAGCAGTTCTTC; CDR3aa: CASSLASGAYNEQFF
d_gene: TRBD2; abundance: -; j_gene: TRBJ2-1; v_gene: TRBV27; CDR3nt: TGTGCCAGCAGTCCCCGGGAGGCTAGCGGGGGCAATGAGCAGTTCTTC; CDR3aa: CASSPREASGGNEQFF
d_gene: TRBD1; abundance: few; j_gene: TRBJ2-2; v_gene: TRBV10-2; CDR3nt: TGCGCCAGCAGTGGGGACAGGGGTGGTAAAACCGGGGAGCTGTTTTTT; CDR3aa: CASSGDRGGKTGELFF
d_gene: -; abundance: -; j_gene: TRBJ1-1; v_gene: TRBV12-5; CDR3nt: TGTGCTAGTGGCCGAGACAGCTCTAACACTGAAGCTTTCTTT; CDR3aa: CASGRDSSNTEAFF
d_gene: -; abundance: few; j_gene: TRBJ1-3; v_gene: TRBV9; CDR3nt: TGTGCCAGCAGCGTAGCTCAAGGGGTCAGCTCTGGAAACACCATATATTTT; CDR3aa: CASSVAQGVSSGNTIYF
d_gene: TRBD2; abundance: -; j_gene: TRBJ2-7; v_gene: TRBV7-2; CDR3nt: TGTGCCAGCAGCTTCAGGGGGGGACTAGCGGGTGCCGAGCAGTACTTC; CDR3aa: CASSFRGGLAGAEQYF
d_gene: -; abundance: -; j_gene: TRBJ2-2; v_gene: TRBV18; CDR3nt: TGTGCCAGCTCACCACGCGACACCGGGGAGCTGTTTTTT; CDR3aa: CASSPRDTGELFF
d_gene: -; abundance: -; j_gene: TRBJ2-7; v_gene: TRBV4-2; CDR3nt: TGTGCCAGCAGCCCCGGTACCCGAGCCGAGCAGTACTTC; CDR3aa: CASSPGTRAEQYF
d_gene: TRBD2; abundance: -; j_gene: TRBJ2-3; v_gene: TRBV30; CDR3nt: TGTGCCTGGAGTGTCGGGGGGGGCGAACTTACGCAGTATTTT; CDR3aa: CAWSVGGGELTQYF
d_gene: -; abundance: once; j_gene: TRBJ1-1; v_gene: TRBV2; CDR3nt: TGTGCCAGCAGTGATCGTAACACTGAAGCTTTCTTT; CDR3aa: CASSDRNTEAFF
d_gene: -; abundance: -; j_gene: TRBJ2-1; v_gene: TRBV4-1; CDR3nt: TGCGCCAGCAGCCATGCAGGTTACAATGAGCAGTTCTTC; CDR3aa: CASSHAGYNEQFF
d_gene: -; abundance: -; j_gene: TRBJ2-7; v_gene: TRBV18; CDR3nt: TGTGCCAGCTCACCAGGCAGGGTCTCTTTCTACGAGCAGTACTTC; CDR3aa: CASSPGRVSFYEQYF
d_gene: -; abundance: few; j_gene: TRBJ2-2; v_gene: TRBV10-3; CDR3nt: TGTGCCATCAAAGGACAGCCGAACACCGGGGAGCTGTTTTTT; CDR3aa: CAIKGQPNTGELFF
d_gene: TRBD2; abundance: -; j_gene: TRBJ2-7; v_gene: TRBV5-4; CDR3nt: TGTGCCAGCAGCGACCCAGGGACTAGCGGGGGGGACGAGCAGTACTTC; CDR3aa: CASSDPGTSGGDEQYF
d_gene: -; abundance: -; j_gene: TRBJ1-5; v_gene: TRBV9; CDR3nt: TGTGCCAGCAGCGTAGGGGGGGTGTCGGGACAGCCCCAGCATTTT; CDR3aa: CASSVGGVSGQPQHF
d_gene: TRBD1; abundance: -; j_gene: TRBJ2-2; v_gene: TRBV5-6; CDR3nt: TGTGCCAGCAGCTTTCCGGGACAGGGTTTTACCGGGGAGCTGTTTTTT; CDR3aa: CASSFPGQGFTGELFF
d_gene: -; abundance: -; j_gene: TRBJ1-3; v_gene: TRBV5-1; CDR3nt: TGCGCCAGCAGCCCCGAGGGCCGCATCTCTGGAAACACCATATATTTT; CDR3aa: CASSPEGRISGNTIYF
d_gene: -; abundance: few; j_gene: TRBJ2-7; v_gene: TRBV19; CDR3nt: TGTGCCAGTAGTACGGGACACTCCTACGAGCAGTACTTC; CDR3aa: CASSTGHSYEQYF
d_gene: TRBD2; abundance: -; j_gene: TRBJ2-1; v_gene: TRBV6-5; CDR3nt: TGTGCCAGCAATGCGGCGGGAGGTGAGCAGTTCTTC; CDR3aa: CASNAAGGEQFF
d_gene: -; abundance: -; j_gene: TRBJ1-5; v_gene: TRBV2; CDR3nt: TGTGCCAGCAGCGGCGGGGAGGGTCAGCCCCAGCATTTT; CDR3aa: CASSGGEGQPQHF
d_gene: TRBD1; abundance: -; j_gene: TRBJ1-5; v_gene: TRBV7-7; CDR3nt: TGTGCCAGCAGCTTAACAGGGGGCAACAATCAGCCCCAGCATTTT; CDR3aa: CASSLTGGNNQPQHF
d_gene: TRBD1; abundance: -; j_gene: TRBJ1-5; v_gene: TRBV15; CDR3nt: TGTGCCACCAGCGGAGGGACAGAGAATCAGCCCCAGCATTTT; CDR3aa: CATSGGTENQPQHF
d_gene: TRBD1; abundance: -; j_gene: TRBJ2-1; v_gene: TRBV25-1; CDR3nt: TGTGCCAGCAGTCCCACAGGGGGTCCCAATGAGCAGTTCTTC; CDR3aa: CASSPTGGPNEQFF
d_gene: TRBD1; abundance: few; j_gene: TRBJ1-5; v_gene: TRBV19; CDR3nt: TGTGCCAGTAGTACGACCGGGACAGGGGGCAGCAATCAGCCCCAGCATTTT; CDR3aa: CASSTTGTGGSNQPQHF
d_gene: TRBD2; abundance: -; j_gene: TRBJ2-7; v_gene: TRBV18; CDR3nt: TGTGCCAGCTCACCCGGGGGGGCCGTCTACGAGCAGTACTTC; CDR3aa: CASSPGGAVYEQYF
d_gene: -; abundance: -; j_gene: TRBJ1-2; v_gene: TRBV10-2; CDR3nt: TGCGCCAGCAGGGACAGTCCTAACTATGGCTACACCTTC; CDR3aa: CASRDSPNYGYTF
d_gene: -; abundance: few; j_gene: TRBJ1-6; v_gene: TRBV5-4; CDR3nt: TGTGCCAGCAGCTTGGACAGCTTCTCCTATAATTCACCCCTCCACTTT; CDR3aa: CASSLDSFSYNSPLHF
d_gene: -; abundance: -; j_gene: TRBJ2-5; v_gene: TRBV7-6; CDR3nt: TGTGCCAGCAGGCAGAGGCAGGGTCGCGCAGAGACCCAGTACTTC; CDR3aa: CASRQRQGRAETQYF
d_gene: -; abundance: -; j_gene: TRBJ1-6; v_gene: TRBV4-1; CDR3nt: TGCGCCAGCAGCCAAGAGTGGAGGTCCCATGTGCCCCTCCACTTT; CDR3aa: CASSQEWRSHVPLHF
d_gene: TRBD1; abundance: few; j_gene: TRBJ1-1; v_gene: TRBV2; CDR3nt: TGTGCCAGCAGTATCACAGGGGGCGGATCTAACACTGAAGCTTTCTTT; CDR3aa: CASSITGGGSNTEAFF
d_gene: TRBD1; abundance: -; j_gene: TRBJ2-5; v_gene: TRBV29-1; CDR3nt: TGCAGCGTTGGACTGACCGGGACAGGGGGGAGTGAGCAGTACTTC; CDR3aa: CSVGLTGTGGSEQYF
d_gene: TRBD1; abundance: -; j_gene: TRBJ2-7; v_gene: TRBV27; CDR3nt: TGTGCCAGCAGTTTAGGTGGGACAGGGGGATCCTACGAGCAGTACTTC; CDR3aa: CASSLGGTGGSYEQYF
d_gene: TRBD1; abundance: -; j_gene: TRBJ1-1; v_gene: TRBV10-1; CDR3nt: TGCGCCAGCAGCCCGGGACAGAAAAGCACTGAAGCTTTCTTT; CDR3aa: CASSPGQKSTEAFF
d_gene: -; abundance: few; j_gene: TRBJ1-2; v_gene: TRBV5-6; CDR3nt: TGTGCCAGCAGCTTGGATGGGCTGGACTATGGCTACACCTTC; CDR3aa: CASSLDGLDYGYTF
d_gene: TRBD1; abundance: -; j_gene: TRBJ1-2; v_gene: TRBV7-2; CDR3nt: TGTGCCAGCAGCTCCGAACAGGGGCGGCGGGATGGCTACACCTTC; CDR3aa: CASSSEQGRRDGYTF